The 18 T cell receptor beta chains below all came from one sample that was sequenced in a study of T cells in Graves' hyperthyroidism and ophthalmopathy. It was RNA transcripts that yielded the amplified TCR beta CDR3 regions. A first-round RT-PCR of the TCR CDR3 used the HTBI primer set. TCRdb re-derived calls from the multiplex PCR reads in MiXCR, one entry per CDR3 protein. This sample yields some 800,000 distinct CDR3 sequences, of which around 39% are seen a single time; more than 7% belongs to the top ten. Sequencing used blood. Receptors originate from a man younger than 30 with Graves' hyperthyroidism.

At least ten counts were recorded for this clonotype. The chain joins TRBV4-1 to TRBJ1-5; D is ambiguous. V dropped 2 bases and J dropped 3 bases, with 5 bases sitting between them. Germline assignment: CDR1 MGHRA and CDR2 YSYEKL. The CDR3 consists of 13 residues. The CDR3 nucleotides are TGCGCCAGCAGCCAAACAGTCAATCAGCCCCAGCATTTT. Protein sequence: CASSQTVNQPQHF.

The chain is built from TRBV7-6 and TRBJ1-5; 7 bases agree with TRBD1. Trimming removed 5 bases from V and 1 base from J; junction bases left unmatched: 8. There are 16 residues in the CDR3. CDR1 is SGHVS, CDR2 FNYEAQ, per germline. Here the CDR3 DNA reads TGTGCCAGCAGCCAGGTACAGGGGAGAAGCAATCAGCCCCAGCATTTT. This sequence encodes CASSQVQGRSNQPQHF.

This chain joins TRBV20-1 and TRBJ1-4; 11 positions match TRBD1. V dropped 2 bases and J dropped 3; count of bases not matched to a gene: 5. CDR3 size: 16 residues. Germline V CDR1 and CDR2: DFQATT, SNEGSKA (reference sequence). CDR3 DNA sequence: TGCAGTGCTAGATCGGACAGGGGGCTGGCTAATGAAAAACTGTTTTTT. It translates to CSARSDRGLANEKLFF.

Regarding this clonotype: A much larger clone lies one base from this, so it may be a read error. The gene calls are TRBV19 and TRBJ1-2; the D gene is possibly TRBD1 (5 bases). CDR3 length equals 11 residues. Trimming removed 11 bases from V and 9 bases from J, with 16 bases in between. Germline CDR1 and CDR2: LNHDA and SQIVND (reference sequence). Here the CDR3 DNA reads TGTGCCGCCTTAGGAGAGGGGCGCTACACCTTC. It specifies CAALGEGRYTF.

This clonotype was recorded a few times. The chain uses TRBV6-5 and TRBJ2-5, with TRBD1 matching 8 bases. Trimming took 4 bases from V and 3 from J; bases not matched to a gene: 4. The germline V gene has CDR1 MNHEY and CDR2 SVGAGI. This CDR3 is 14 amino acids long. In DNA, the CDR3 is TGTGCCAGCAGTTGGACAGGGACCGAAGAGACCCAGTACTTC. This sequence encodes CASSWTGTEETQYF.

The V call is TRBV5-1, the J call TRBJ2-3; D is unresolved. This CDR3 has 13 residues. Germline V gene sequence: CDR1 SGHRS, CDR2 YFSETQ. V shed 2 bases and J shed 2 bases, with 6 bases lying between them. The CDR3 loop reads CASSFENTDTQYF. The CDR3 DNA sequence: TGCGCCAGCAGCTTTGAGAACACAGATACGCAGTATTTT. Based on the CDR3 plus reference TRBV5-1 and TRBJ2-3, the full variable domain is KAGVTQTPRYLIKTRGQQVTLSCSPISGHRSVSWYQQTPGQGLQFLFEYFSETQRNKGNFPGRFSGRQFSNSRSEMNVSTLELGDSALYLCASSFENTDTQYFGPGTRLTVL.

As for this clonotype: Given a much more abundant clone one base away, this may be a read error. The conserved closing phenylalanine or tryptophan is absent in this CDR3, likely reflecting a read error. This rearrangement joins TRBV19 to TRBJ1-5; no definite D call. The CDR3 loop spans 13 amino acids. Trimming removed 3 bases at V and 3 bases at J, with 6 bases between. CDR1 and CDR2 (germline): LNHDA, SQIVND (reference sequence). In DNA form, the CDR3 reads TGTGCCAGTAGTATCAGCTTCAATCAGCCCCAGCATCTT. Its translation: CASSISFNQPQHL.

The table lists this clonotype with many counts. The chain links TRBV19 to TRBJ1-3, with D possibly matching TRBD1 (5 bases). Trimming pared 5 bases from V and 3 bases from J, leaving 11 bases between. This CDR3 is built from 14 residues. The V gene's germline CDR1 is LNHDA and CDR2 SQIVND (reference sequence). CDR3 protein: CASSSGHGGNTIYF. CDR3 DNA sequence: TGTGCCAGTAGTTCCGGACACGGTGGAAACACCATATATTTT.

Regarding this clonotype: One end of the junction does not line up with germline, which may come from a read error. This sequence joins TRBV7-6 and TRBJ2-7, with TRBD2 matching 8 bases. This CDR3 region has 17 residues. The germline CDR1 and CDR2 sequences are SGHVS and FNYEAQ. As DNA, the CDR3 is TGTGCCAGCGGCCTTTTCGCGGGGGGCCTTGCCACCGGGGAGCTGTACTTC. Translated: CASGLFAGGLATGELYF.

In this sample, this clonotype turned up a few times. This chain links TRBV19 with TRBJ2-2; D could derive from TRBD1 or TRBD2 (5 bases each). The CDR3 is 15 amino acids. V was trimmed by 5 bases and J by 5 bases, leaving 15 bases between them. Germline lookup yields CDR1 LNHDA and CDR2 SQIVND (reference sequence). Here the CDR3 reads CASSGTAFGTGELFF. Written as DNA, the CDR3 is TGTGCCAGTAGTGGGACGGCCTTTGGAACCGGGGAGCTGTTTTTT.

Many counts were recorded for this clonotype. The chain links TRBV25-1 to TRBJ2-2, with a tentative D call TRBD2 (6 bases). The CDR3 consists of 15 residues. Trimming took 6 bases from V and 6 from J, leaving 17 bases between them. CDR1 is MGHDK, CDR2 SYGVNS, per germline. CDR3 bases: TGTGCCAGCAGCGATAATGGGGAGGCGGCCGGGGAGCTGTTTTTT. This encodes CASSDNGEAAGELFF.

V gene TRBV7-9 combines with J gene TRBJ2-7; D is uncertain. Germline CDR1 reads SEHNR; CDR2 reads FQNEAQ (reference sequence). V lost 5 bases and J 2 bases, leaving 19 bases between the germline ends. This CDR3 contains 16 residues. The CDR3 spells CASSLPAGKRTYEQYF. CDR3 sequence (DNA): TGTGCCAGCAGCCTGCCGGCTGGGAAGAGAACCTACGAGCAGTACTTC.

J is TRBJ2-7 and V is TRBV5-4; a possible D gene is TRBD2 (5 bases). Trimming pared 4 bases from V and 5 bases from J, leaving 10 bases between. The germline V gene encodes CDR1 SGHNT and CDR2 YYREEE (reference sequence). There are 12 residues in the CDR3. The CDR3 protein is CASSASGNEQYF. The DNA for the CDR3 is TGTGCCAGCAGCGCATCCGGGAACGAGCAGTACTTC.

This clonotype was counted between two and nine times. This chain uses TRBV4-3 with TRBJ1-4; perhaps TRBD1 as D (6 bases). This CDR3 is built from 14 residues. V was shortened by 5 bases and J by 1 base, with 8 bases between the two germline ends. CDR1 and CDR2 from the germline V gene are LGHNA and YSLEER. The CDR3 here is CASSKGGTNEKLFF. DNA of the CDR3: TGCGCCAGCAGCAAGGGGGGAACTAATGAAAAACTGTTTTTT.

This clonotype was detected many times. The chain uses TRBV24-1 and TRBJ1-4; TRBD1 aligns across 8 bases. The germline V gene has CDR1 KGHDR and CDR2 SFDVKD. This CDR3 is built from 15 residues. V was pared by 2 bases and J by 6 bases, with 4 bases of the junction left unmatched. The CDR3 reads CATSDSDRVDEKLFF. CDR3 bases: TGTGCCACCAGTGATTCGGACAGGGTTGATGAAAAACTGTTTTTT.

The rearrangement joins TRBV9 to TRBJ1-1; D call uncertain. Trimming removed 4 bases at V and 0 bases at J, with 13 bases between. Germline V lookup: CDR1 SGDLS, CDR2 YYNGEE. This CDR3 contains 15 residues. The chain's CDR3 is CASSITDSMNTEAFF. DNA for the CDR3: TGTGCCAGCAGCATCACAGACTCCATGAACACTGAAGCTTTCTTT.

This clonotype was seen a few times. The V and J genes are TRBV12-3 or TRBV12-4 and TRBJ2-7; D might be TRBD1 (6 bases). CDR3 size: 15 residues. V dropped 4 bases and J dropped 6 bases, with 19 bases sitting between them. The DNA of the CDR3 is TGTGCCAGCAGTTGGTGGGGGACACACCCTGCCGAGCAGTACTTC. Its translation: CASSWWGTHPAEQYF.

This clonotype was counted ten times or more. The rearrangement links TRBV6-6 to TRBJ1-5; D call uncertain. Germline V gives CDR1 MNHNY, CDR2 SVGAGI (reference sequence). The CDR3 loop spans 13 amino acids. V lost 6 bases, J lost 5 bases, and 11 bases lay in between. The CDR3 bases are TGTGCCAGCAGACCCCCAGGTGATCAGCCCCAGCATTTT. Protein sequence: CASRPPGDQPQHF.